This T cell receptor beta chain derives from a study of beta chain features in type 1 diabetes. The study, taken as a whole, reports: Across all four CD4+ subsets, people with type 1 diabetes showed modestly shorter TCRB CDR3s. Naive, central memory and Treg TCRB repertoires appeared more alike in patients than in healthy donors.

Expressed TCRB transcripts were sequenced after all isolated RNA was converted to cDNA. Libraries were prepared by immunoSEQ multiplex PCR; TCRdb keeps only in-frame clonotypes and omits some of them. The profile shows roughly 610,000 clones, about a sixth of them singletons. One heparinised draw of blood, averaging about 116 mL, came from each donor. CD45RO/CCR7/CD25/CD127/CD95/CD27 sorting isolated CD4+ naive, central memory, regulatory and stem cell-like memory cells. To note about this clone: Its target is unknown.

Deletions cut 7 bases from V and 6 bases from J, with 11 bases between. The CDR3 covers 13 residues. CDR1 and CDR2 from the germline V gene are SGHNT and YYREEE (reference sequence). Sequencing was done on a sample of naive CD4+ T cells from blood. V and J are TRBV5-4 and TRBJ1-6; D is uncertain. This clonotype was obtained from a man younger than 35 in good health. The CDR3 spells CASGQEFNSPLHF. As DNA, the CDR3 is TGTGCCAGCGGGCAAGAGTTTAATTCACCCCTCCACTTT. The full variable domain, with the rest looked up from reference TRBV5-4 and TRBJ1-6, is ETGVTQSPTHLIKTRGQQVTLRCSSQSGHNTVSWYQQALGQGPQFIFQYYREEENGRGNFPPRFSGLQFPNYSSELNVNALELDDSALYLCASGQEFNSPLHFGNGTRLTVT.